Here is one T cell receptor beta chain with its context. Its cognate antigen has yet to be identified. Within one base of it there is no much larger clone, and no base qualities were kept. The data were obtained in a study of blood T cell repertoires in COVID-19 (TCRdb year 2020). Some background on the complete study: Collaborator samples came from the United States, Italy and Spain and covered acute and convalescent phases of COVID-19. Deeply sampled blood TCRbeta repertoires from subjects exposed to, actively infected with, or recovered from COVID-19 were included in the dataset. The repertoires were released in a freely available public database intended as a resource for research on the immune response to SARS-CoV-2. Samples came from the ongoing ImmuneRACE study (first 160 participants) plus 1,254 subjects from 6 global collaborators. The material from the prospective study consisted of cDNA or gDNA derived from T cells, B-cell-depleted T cells, or PBMCs. HLA class I and class II types, where available, came from metadata supplied by the sample provider rather than from assay-based typing. A de-identified subject ID, COVID-19 status, age in years and sex were almost always included in the sample metadata. Results and caveats for the whole study, not just this receptor: The amount of clinical and demographic metadata varied by source and participant and was provided uncurated.

Whole blood was collected in K2EDTA tubes by collaborating institutions according to the institutions' own protocols. For TCRbeta analysis, collaborator samples were shipped as frozen whole blood, as isolated PBMCs, or as DNA extracted from either sample type. The immunoSEQ Assay, a bias-controlled multiplex PCR, was used to amplify TCRbeta CDR3 regions from genomic DNA. Concerning the study's data processing: The number of nucleated cells in each sample was estimated by amplification of reference gene primers within the assay. To quantify the absolute abundance of each unique TCRbeta CDR3 rearrangement, sequence reads were collapsed and filtered. Productive Simpson clonality was computed per sample as the square root of Simpson's diversity index over productive rearrangements. TCRdb re-hosts the immuneACCESS table, in-frame sequences only. Its copies lack some clones; in the studies checked, an unresolved V gene accounts for under half of them, and the cause for the rest is not known. V, J and clone size are taken as reported in that table, and D and trimming were inferred from the DNA itself. The table for this sample lists over 45,000 clones; roughly 80% of them were counted only once. Of the sample, about 6% falls within the top ten clones.

This sequence was found in a human donor in a cohort sampled during active or convalescent COVID-19. Material for sequencing was peripheral blood.

The DNA sequence is TGCAGCGTTGTCCCTTCTTTTCGGGGAAACTCCTACGAGCAGTACTTC. Translated, this gives CSVVPSFRGNSYEQYF. The chain employs TRBV29-1 and TRBJ2-7, and the D gene may be TRBD2, 5 bases matching. The CDR3 measures 16 amino acids from cysteine to phenylalanine. The CDR3 DNA has 48 bases and is translated from base 1. V lost 4 bases and J lost 0 bases; the stretch between them is 19 bases long. The germline V gene provides CDR1 SQVTM and CDR2 ANQGSEA.